Sequencing of this T cell receptor beta chain was carried out in a study of OX40 agonist ivuxolimab in advanced cancers. Study context: Treatment of patients was with ivuxolimab, an agonistic anti-OX40 (CD134) antibody. Whole-study results and caveats: Also present in some nonresponders was a low level of normalized T-cell clonal expansion.

For this clone: Its matching antigen is unknown.

Assay: immunoSEQ multiplex PCR; the TCRdb copy retains only in-frame clones and omits some. The data show 65,000 to 70,000 clones, 90% to 95% seen once. Trimming stripped 1 base from V and 1 base from J, with 3 bases between. Germline CDR1 SEHNR, CDR2 FQNEAQ (reference sequence). The CDR3 has 13 amino acids. The chain combines TRBV7-9 with TRBJ2-3, with D hard to call. Source: CD4+ or CD8+ T cells sorted from blood, taken in a trial of the OX40 agonist ivuxolimab. The sequence derives from an adult with an advanced solid tumor such as melanoma, head and neck, liver or kidney cancer. CDR3 region: CASSLGGTDTQYF. In nucleotides, the CDR3 is TGTGCCAGCAGCTTAGGGGGCACAGATACGCAGTATTTT.